The 8 T cell receptor beta chains listed next were all sequenced from one sample in a study of CD8+ T cells in alopecia areata. The authors extracted RNA and reverse transcribed it into cDNA as the sequencing template. The table came from immunoSEQ multiplex PCR; TCRdb's copy has only in-frame clones and leaves some out. The sample records some 200,000 clones, about 40% being singletons. Indicated treatment: oral pan-JAK inhibitor, 5-10 mg twice daily. Here the sequenced sample was CD4+ T cells sorted from blood, taken at approximately week 36, from a patient treated with tofacitinib. The source is a human donor with alopecia areata.

The chain uses TRBV2 and TRBJ2-3, with D hard to call. CDR1 and CDR2 (germline): SNHLY, FYNNEI. The CDR3 extends over 13 amino acids. V lost 3 bases, J lost 4 bases, and 8 bases lay in between. CDR3 DNA sequence: TGTGCCAGCAGTGAGGGATTGGCAGATACGCAGTATTTT. Amino acids: CASSEGLADTQYF.

This chain uses TRBV30 with TRBJ1-4, with no clear D. CDR1 is GTSNPN, CDR2 SVGIG, per germline (reference sequence). V dropped 2 bases and J dropped 6 bases, with 10 bases sitting between them. CDR3 length: 13 residues. The CDR3 here is CAWSPGQDEKLFF. CDR3 DNA sequence: TGTGCCTGGAGTCCCGGTCAGGATGAAAAACTGTTTTTT.

The chain uses TRBV10-3 and TRBJ2-5; D may be TRBD2 (6 bases). Trimming shortened V by 5 bases and J by 7 bases, and 26 bases separated the two germline ends. The CDR3 runs 17 residues. Germline-derived CDR1 and CDR2 are ENHRY and SYGVKD. The CDR3 protein is CAISPRVEAGIWGTQYF. CDR3 DNA: TGTGCCATCAGTCCCCGGGTCGAGGCGGGAATCTGGGGGACCCAGTACTTC.

This rearrangement joins TRBV30 to TRBJ1-4, with 10 bases lining up with TRBD1. CDR3 size: 13 residues. Trimming took 7 bases from V and 8 from J; bases not matched to a gene: 7. Germline V lookup: CDR1 GTSNPN, CDR2 SVGIG (reference sequence). CDR3 region: CASPDRGGEKLFF. CDR3 coding DNA: TGTGCCTCCCCGGACAGGGGGGGAGAAAAACTGTTTTTT. The variable domain in full, with the rest retrieved from reference TRBV30 and TRBJ1-4, is SQTIHQWPATLVQPVGSPLSLECTVEGTSNPNLYWYRQAAGRGLQLLFYSVGIGQISSEVPQNLSASRPQDRQFILSSKKLLLSDSGFYLCASPDRGGEKLFFGSGTQLSVL.

The V gene is TRBV2, the J gene TRBJ1-5; 8 bases are shared with TRBD1. V gave up 6 bases and J gave up 2 bases; unmatched junction bases: 6. The CDR3 sequence is 15 residues long. Germline V lookup: CDR1 SNHLY, CDR2 FYNNEI. The CDR3 spells CASRETGVGNQPQHF. In DNA, the CDR3 is TGTGCCAGCAGGGAGACAGGGGTTGGCAATCAGCCCCAGCATTTT.

This chain connects TRBV6-1 to TRBJ2-3, with a tentative D call TRBD2 (6 bases). The CDR3 spans 14 residues. The ends were cut back, 8 bases at V and 2 bases at J, with 14 bases in the middle. Germline CDR1 reads MNHNS; CDR2 reads SASEGT. The CDR3 protein is CASGQAGVTDTQYF. The CDR3 nucleotides read TGTGCCAGCGGCCAAGCGGGTGTCACAGATACGCAGTATTTT.

The J gene is TRBJ1-2, the V gene TRBV28; TRBD1 aligns across 9 bases. V lost 4 bases and J lost 7; bases outside the gene matches: 10. Looked up from germline, CDR1 is MDHEN and CDR2 is SYDVKM. The CDR3 spans 15 residues. The CDR3 DNA sequence: TGTGCCAGCAGTTCATCCGGGACAGGGTATCCTGGCTACACCTTC. Translation gives CASSSSGTGYPGYTF.

The genes are TRBV7-9 and TRBJ1-4; no firm D call. The V end was cut by 4 bases, the J end by 6 bases, with 12 bases between. The CDR3 runs to 14 residues. Germline lookup yields CDR1 SEHNR and CDR2 FQNEAQ (reference sequence). In DNA, the CDR3 is TGTGCCAGCAGCTCAACACGTTTAGATGAAAAACTGTTTTTT. The encoded protein is CASSSTRLDEKLFF.